This paragraph reports one T cell receptor beta chain. Its target is not known. The data are from a study of T cell responses to AZD1222 COVID-19 vaccine. Study-level findings and limits: Clonal diversity was possibly underestimated; the donors were predominantly white British and more often female. The study identified only a handful of AZD1222 recipients as seropositive at baseline. In the spike-specific TCR repertoire, nearly half reportedly target unmutated variant regions.

The CDR3 spans 19 residues. J was trimmed by 4 bases and V by 6 bases; bases with no gene match: 23. Germline-derived CDR1 and CDR2 are ENHRY and SYGVKD. The protocol was immunoSEQ multiplex PCR, while the TCRdb copy is restricted to in-frame clones and leaves out a portion. The sample lists 100,000 to 150,000 clones; over 75% were seen once. The receptor was derived from an adult who received the MenACWY meningococcal vaccine as a control. The material was peripheral blood, obtained 28 days after the second dose of the MenACWY control vaccine. The V and J genes are TRBV10-3 and TRBJ2-5; 7 nucleotides align to TRBD1. The CDR3 spells CAISESNLRQGTVAETQYF. The CDR3, as DNA: TGTGCCATCAGCGAATCGAACCTCCGACAGGGAACCGTGGCAGAGACCCAGTACTTC.